Listed below are T cell receptor beta chains from one sample, sequenced in a study of OX40 agonist ivuxolimab in advanced cancers. Sequencing was performed with immunoSEQ multiplex PCR; in TCRdb, only in-frame clones are kept and a portion is missing. The table has tens of thousands of clones, about 85% seen once. The source was CD4+ or CD8+ T cells sorted from blood, collected in a trial of the OX40 agonist ivuxolimab. These receptor sequences come from an adult with an advanced solid tumor such as melanoma, head and neck, liver or kidney cancer. Both conserved end residues are part of each CDR3. Fields, in order: clone size, D gene, J gene, V gene, CDR3 protein, CDR3 DNA. The D gene is left open where the match is weak. The size field is filled for only some rows; it gives once, few, many or a size class.

. | . | TRBJ1-1 | TRBV7-9 | CASSSLEVTEAFF | TGTGCCAGCAGCTCGCTAGAGGTGACTGAAGCTTTCTTT
. | . | TRBJ2-7 | TRBV25-1 | CATSGPLQAKEYF | TGTGCCACCAGTGGTCCACTACAGGCGAAAGAGTACTTC
. | TRBD2 | TRBJ2-2 | TRBV4-1 | CASSNIAGGPVTGELFF | TGCGCCAGCAGCAACATAGCGGGAGGGCCGGTCACCGGGGAGCTGTTTTTT
. | . | TRBJ2-7 | TRBV11-1 | CASSPVGSGLHLGEQYF | TGTGCCAGCAGCCCCGTGGGGAGCGGTCTTCACTTGGGGGAGCAGTACTTC
. | . | TRBJ2-1 | TRBV11-3 | CASSSRGGGYNEQFF | TGTGCCAGCAGCTCCCGCGGAGGAGGGTACAATGAGCAGTTCTTC
. | . | TRBJ2-1 | TRBV7-9 | CASSLLTINEQFF | TGTGCCAGCAGCTTATTAACTATTAATGAGCAGTTCTTC
. | . | TRBJ2-7 | TRBV6-4 | CASLQGLSYEQYF | TGTGCCAGCTTACAGGGACTGAGCTACGAGCAGTACTTC
. | . | TRBJ1-2 | TRBV7-8 | CASSLDMGSYGYTF | TGTGCCAGCAGCTTAGATATGGGAAGCTATGGCTACACCTTC
. | TRBD2 | TRBJ2-5 | TRBV30 | CAWSVGLAGETQYF | TGTGCCTGGAGTGTAGGGCTAGCGGGAGAGACCCAGTACTTC
. | TRBD1 | TRBJ1-3 | TRBV5-1 | CASRSTGAFSGNTIYF | TGCGCCAGCAGATCGACAGGGGCCTTCTCTGGAAACACCATATATTTT
. | . | TRBJ1-2 | TRBV7-2 | CASSLAVGGAHGYTF | TGTGCCAGCAGCTTAGCGGTGGGGGGGGCCCATGGCTACACCTTC
. | TRBD2 | TRBJ2-1 | TRBV11-3 | CASSPRTSGSEQFF | TGTGCCAGCAGCCCCCGGACTAGCGGGAGCGAGCAGTTCTTC
. | TRBD1 | TRBJ1-1 | TRBV18 | CASSPKTGENTEAFF | TGTGCCAGCTCACCTAAGACAGGGGAGAACACTGAAGCTTTCTTT
. | TRBD2 | TRBJ2-3 | TRBV29-1 | CSVERLAGGTDTQYF | TGCAGCGTTGAAAGGCTAGCGGGAGGCACAGATACGCAGTATTTT
few | . | TRBJ2-7 | TRBV23-1 | CASSPKGQGRYEQYF | TGCGCCAGCAGTCCTAAGGGGCAGGGACGGTACGAGCAGTACTTC
. | TRBD2 | TRBJ2-5 | TRBV7-8 | CASSFSSGAETQYF | TGTGCCAGCAGCTTTTCGAGCGGGGCCGAGACCCAGTACTTC
. | . | TRBJ2-7 | TRBV7-2 | CASSPRAQPEQYF | TGTGCCAGCAGCCCGAGGGCCCAGCCTGAGCAGTACTTC
. | . | TRBJ1-5 | TRBV6-1 | CASSWGGYQPQHF | TGTGCCAGCAGTTGGGGCGGCTATCAGCCCCAGCATTTT
. | . | TRBJ1-3 | TRBV19 | CASKRRAGSSGNTIYF | TGTGCCAGTAAGAGGCGAGCAGGGAGCTCTGGAAACACCATATATTTT
. | . | TRBJ2-5 | TRBV5-1 | CASSLVGSAQETQYF | TGCGCCAGCAGCTTGGTGGGTTCGGCACAAGAGACCCAGTACTTC